In its sample, the clone carrying this T cell receptor (beta chain) was seen a few times. The antigen remains undetermined. The data derive from a study of spatial heterogeneity in lung cancer. Looking at the study overall: The donor group consisted of around 66 patients who had untreated, early-stage non-small cell lung cancer. Researchers sequenced follow-up PBMC samples if they had them, and these came a median of around two years after resection. Fewer alpha-chain than beta-chain sequences were consistently detected.

TCRdb itself ran the 5' RACE reads through MiXCR, one entry per CDR3 protein. The data show tens of thousands of distinct CDR3 sequences, less than 9.5% seen once. Study results and limitations: Ubiquitous expanded tumor TCRs surfaced in blood more at resection than they did at follow-up.

The CDR3 is 15 amino acids. The V end lost 0 bases, the J end lost 3 bases, and 12 bases lay between the germline ends. CDR1 DFQATT and CDR2 SNEGSKA come from the germline V gene (reference sequence). Time point here: blood at routine non-recurrence follow-up after resection. The input material, whole RNA from tumor, nontumor lung or frozen PBMC, was sequenced unsorted. V usage is TRBV20-1 and J usage is TRBJ1-5; no firm D call. The sequence came from a female donor with early-stage non-small cell lung cancer. This material consisted of PBMCs, taken at follow-up. The CDR3 is CSARDRGDPNQPQHF. As DNA, the CDR3 is TGCAGTGCTAGAGATCGCGGGGATCCCAATCAGCCCCAGCATTTT.